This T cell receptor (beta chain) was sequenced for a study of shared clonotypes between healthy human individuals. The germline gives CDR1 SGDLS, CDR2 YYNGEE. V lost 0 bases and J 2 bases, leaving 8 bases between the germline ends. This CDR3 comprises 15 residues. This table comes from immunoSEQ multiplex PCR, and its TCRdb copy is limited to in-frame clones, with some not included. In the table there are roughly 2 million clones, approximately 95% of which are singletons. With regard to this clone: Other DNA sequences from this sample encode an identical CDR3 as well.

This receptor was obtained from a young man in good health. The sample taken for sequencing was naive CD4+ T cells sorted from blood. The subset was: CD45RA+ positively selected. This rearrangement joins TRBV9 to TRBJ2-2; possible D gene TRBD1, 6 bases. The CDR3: CASSVGTANTGELFF. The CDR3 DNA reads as TGTGCCAGCAGCGTAGGGACAGCTAACACCGGGGAGCTGTTTTTT.